These T cell receptor beta chains were read from a single sample in a study of T-cell reconstitution after alpha-beta-depleted transplantation in children. TCRdb redid the calling of the PCR reads with MiXCR, one entry per CDR3 protein. The data contain 500,000 to 600,000 distinct CDR3 sequences, over 25% of them singletons. The material was PBMCs, obtained before TCRalphabeta/CD19-depleted stem cell transplant. All receptors come from a boy younger than two with Wiskott-Aldrich syndrome, due to receive a stem cell transplant. CDR3s include the opening cysteine and the closing phenylalanine or tryptophan. Each record gives: D gene, clone size, J gene, V gene, CDR3 protein, CDR3 DNA. D genes are given only for firm matches. Clone size appears in some rows only: once, few, many, or a class for an expanded clone.

.	.	TRBJ1-4	TRBV7-2	CASSFSRVGTNEKLFF	TGTGCCAGCAGCTTCAGTAGAGTTGGCACTAATGAAAAACTGTTTTTT
.	.	TRBJ2-3	TRBV10-3	CAISGEDTQYF	TGTGCCATCAGCGGGGAAGATACGCAGTATTTT
TRBD1	.	TRBJ1-1	TRBV20-1	CSAREDRARGTEAFF	TGCAGTGCTAGAGAGGACAGGGCGAGAGGAACTGAAGCTTTCTTT
.	few	TRBJ1-6	TRBV12-3/TRBV12-4	CASSPTGWSNSPLHF	TGTGCCAGCAGTCCAACAGGGTGGAGTAATTCACCCCTCCACTTT
.	.	TRBJ2-1	TRBV20-1	CSAGDMRSYNEQFF	TGCAGTGCTGGGGACATGCGCTCCTACAATGAGCAGTTCTTC
.	.	TRBJ1-1	TRBV10-3	CAIREGAGMNTEAFF	TGTGCCATCAGGGAAGGGGCGGGGATGAACACTGAAGCTTTCTTT
.	few	TRBJ2-7	TRBV5-1	CASSSTAGYEQYF	TGCGCCAGCAGCTCGACAGCGGGCTACGAGCAGTACTTC
.	.	TRBJ1-2	TRBV30	CAWSDSNYGYTF	TGTGCCTGGAGTGACAGTAACTATGGCTACACCTTC
.	few	TRBJ2-7	TRBV19	CASSVAGTYSPYEQYF	TGTGCCAGTAGTGTAGCTGGGACTTACTCTCCCTACGAGCAGTACTTC
.	.	TRBJ2-5	TRBV4-1	CASSQVALVETQYF	TGCGCCAGCAGCCAAGTAGCACTAGTAGAGACCCAGTACTTC
.	few	TRBJ2-1	TRBV20-1	CSARLRGEQFF	TGCAGTGCTAGACTGAGGGGTGAGCAGTTCTTC
TRBD1	few	TRBJ2-5	TRBV10-3	CATRQGIGETQYF	TGTGCCACAAGACAGGGGATTGGAGAGACCCAGTACTTC
TRBD1	.	TRBJ2-1	TRBV25-1	CASSGNRGPQVYNEQFF	TGTGCCAGCAGTGGGAACAGGGGTCCACAAGTATACAATGAGCAGTTCTTC
.	.	TRBJ1-2	TRBV30	CAWSPHGQGYGYTF	TGTGCCTGGAGCCCCCACGGGCAGGGCTATGGCTACACCTTC
TRBD1	.	TRBJ1-2	TRBV20-1	CSVTGGGYGYTF	TGCAGTGTCACAGGGGGGGGCTATGGCTACACCTTC
.	few	TRBJ2-1	TRBV20-1	CSVSSGPYNEQFF	TGCAGTGTCTCTTCGGGCCCCTACAATGAGCAGTTCTTC
.	few	TRBJ2-7	TRBV10-1	CASSGGLGAGYEQYF	TGCGCCAGCAGTGGCGGATTAGGAGCGGGCTACGAGCAGTACTTC
.	.	TRBJ2-1	TRBV12-3/TRBV12-4	CASSQRWGGTLQFF	TGTGCCAGCAGTCAAAGGTGGGGTGGGACTTTGCAGTTCTTC
.	.	TRBJ1-5	TRBV5-1	CASSQDNYSNQPQHF	TGCGCCAGCAGCCAAGACAACTATAGCAATCAGCCCCAGCATTTT
.	.	TRBJ2-3	TRBV5-1	CASSLGGKTDTQYF	TGCGCCAGCAGCTTGGGGGGTAAGACAGATACGCAGTATTTT
TRBD2	.	TRBJ2-1	TRBV5-1	CASSLWTSAPPSSYNEQFF	TGCGCCAGCAGCTTGTGGACTAGCGCTCCTCCAAGCTCCTACAATGAGCAGTTCTTC
.	few	TRBJ1-3	TRBV2	CASTLTASGNTIYF	TGTGCCAGCACCTTGACCGCCTCTGGAAACACCATATATTTT
.	many	TRBJ1-1	TRBV27	CASSLHWDNTEAFF	TGTGCCAGCAGTTTACATTGGGATAACACTGAAGCTTTCTTT
.	few	TRBJ2-2	TRBV6-5	CASSNTVNTGELFF	TGTGCCAGCAGTAATACAGTGAACACCGGGGAGCTGTTTTTT
.	.	TRBJ2-1	TRBV20-1	CSARRAEYNEQFF	TGCAGTGCTAGGCGGGCAGAATACAATGAGCAGTTCTTC
.	.	TRBJ2-2	TRBV5-1	CASSSGSLNTGELFF	TGCGCCAGCAGTTCAGGGTCCTTGAACACCGGGGAGCTGTTTTTT
.	.	TRBJ2-3	TRBV5-1	CASSLDGLTDTQYF	TGCGCCAGCAGCTTAGATGGGTTGACAGATACGCAGTATTTT
TRBD2	once	TRBJ2-3	TRBV7-2	CASSLDSGRYADTQYF	TGTGCCAGCAGCTTAGATAGCGGGAGATACGCAGATACGCAGTATTTT
TRBD2	.	TRBJ2-2	TRBV2	CTSSPGGREIVSNRELFF	TGTACCAGCAGTCCCGGAGGGCGGGAGATCGTCTCCAACCGGGAGCTGTTTTTT
TRBD2	.	TRBJ2-1	TRBV20-1	CSARTSGRAREQFF	TGCAGTGCTAGGACTAGCGGGAGGGCCCGAGAGCAGTTCTTC
TRBD1	once	TRBJ1-2	TRBV19	CASRDRGRPNYGYTF	TGTGCCAGTCGGGACAGGGGGCGGCCTAACTATGGCTACACCTTC
TRBD2	few	TRBJ2-1	TRBV12-3/TRBV12-4	CASSLSSGSGNEQFF	TGTGCCAGCAGTTTGAGTAGCGGGAGCGGGAATGAGCAGTTCTTC
TRBD1	.	TRBJ2-7	TRBV7-2	CASSLFGQGAEQYF	TGTGCCAGCAGCTTGTTCGGACAGGGGGCCGAGCAGTACTTC
TRBD2	few	TRBJ2-3	TRBV5-1	CASSWGLAGSTDTQYF	TGCGCCAGCAGCTGGGGACTAGCGGGATCCACAGATACGCAGTATTTT
TRBD2	.	TRBJ2-4	TRBV5-5	CASSSLGGSGSWINIQYF	TGTGCCAGCAGCTCCCTCGGGGGTAGCGGGAGTTGGATAAACATTCAGTACTTC
.	.	TRBJ1-2	TRBV28	CASMRPRVLPGYGYTF	TGTGCCAGCATGAGACCCAGGGTGCTGCCAGGCTATGGCTACACCTTC
.	.	TRBJ1-3	TRBV19	CASSIRAAGNTIYF	TGTGCCAGTAGTATCCGGGCGGCTGGAAACACCATATATTTT
TRBD1	.	TRBJ1-1	TRBV20-1	CSAINPTGGFAEAFF	TGCAGTGCTATCAACCCGACAGGGGGGTTCGCTGAAGCTTTCTTT
TRBD2	.	TRBJ2-7	TRBV12-3/TRBV12-4	CASSLGLAGLDQQYF	TGTGCCAGCAGTTTAGGGCTAGCGGGACTGGACCAGCAGTACTTC
.	few	TRBJ1-1	TRBV12-3/TRBV12-4	CASLGRGTEAFF	TGTGCCAGCCTAGGGCGAGGGACTGAAGCTTTCTTT
.	few	TRBJ1-1	TRBV19	CASSILYRLGNTEAFF	TGTGCCAGTAGTATCCTCTACAGGTTGGGGAACACTGAAGCTTTCTTT